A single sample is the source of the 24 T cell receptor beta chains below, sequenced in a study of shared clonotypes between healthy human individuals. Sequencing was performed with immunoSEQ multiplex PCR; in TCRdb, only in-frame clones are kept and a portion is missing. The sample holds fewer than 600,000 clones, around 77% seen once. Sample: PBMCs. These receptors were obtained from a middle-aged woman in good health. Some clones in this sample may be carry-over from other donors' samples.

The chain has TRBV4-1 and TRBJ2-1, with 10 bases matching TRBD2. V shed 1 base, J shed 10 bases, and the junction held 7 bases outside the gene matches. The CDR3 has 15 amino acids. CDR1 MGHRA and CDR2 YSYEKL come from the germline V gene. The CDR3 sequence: CASSQVGASGSEQFF. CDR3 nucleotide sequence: TGCGCCAGCAGCCAAGTCGGTGCTAGCGGGAGCGAGCAGTTCTTC.

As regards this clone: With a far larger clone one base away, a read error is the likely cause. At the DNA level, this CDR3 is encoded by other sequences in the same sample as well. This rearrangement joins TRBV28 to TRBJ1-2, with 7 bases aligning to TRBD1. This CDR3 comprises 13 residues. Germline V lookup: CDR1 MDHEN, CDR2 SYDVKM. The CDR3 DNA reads TGCGCCAGCAGTGCGACAGGGCGGGAGGGCTACACCTTC. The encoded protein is CASSATGREGYTF.

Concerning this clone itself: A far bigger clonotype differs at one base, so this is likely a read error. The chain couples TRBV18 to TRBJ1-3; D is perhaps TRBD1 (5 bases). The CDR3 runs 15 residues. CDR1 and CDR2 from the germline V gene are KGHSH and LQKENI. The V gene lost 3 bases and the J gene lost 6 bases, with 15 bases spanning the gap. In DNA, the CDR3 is TGTGCCAGCTCACCTCCCCGACAGAGGGAAAACACCATATATTTT. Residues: CASSPPRQRENTIYF.

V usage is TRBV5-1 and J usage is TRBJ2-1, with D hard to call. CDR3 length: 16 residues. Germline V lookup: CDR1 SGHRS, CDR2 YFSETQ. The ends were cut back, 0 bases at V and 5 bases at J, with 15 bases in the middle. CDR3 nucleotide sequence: TGCGCCAGCAGCTTGGCCGGTGCAGGTAATCACAATGAGCAGTTCTTC. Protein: CASSLAGAGNHNEQFF.

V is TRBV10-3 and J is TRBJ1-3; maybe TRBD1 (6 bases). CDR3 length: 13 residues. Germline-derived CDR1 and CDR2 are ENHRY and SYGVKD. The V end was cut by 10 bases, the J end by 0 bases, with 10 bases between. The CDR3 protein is CASGTNSGNTIYF. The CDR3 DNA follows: TGTGCCAGCGGGACAAACTCTGGAAACACCATATATTTT.

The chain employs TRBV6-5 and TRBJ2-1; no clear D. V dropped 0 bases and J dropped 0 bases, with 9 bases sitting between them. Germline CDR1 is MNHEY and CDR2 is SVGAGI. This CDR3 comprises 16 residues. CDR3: CASSYSVSTSYNEQFF. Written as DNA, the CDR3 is TGTGCCAGCAGTTACTCGGTCTCTACCTCCTACAATGAGCAGTTCTTC.

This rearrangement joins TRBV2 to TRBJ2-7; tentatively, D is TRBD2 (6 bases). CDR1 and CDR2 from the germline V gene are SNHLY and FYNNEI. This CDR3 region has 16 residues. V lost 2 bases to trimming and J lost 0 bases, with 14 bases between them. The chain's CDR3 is CASSEWGRLSSYEQYF. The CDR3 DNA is TGTGCCAGCAGTGAATGGGGGAGGCTCAGCTCCTACGAGCAGTACTTC.

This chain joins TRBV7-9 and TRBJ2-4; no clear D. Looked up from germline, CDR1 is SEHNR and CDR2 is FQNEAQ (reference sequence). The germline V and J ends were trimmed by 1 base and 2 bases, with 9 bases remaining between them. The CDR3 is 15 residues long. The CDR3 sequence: CASSLDPSPKNIQYF. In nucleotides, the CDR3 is TGTGCCAGCAGCTTAGACCCGTCCCCCAAAAACATTCAGTACTTC.

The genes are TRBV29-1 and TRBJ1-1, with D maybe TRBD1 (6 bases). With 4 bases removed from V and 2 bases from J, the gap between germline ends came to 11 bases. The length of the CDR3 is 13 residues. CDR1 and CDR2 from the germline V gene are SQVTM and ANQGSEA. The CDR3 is CSVGWDTNTEAFF. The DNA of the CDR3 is TGCAGCGTTGGCTGGGACACTAACACTGAAGCTTTCTTT. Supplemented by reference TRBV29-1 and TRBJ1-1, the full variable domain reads SAVISQKPSRDICQRGTSLTIQCQVDSQVTMMFWYRQQPGQSLTLIATANQGSEATYESGFVIDKFPISRPNLTFSTLTVSNMSPEDSSIYLCSVGWDTNTEAFFGQGTRLTVV.

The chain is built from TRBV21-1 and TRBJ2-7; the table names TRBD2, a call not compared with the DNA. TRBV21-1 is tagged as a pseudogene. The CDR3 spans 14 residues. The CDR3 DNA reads TGTGCCAGGCCATGGCGGGACTTCTCCTACGAGCAGTACTTC. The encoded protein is CARPWRDFSYEQYF.

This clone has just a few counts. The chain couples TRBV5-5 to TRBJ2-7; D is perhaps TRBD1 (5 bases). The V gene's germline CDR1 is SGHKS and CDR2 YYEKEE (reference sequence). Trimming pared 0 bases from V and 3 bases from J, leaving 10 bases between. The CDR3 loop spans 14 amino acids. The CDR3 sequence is CASSLEGRVYEQYF. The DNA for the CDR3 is TGTGCCAGCAGCTTGGAGGGCAGGGTCTACGAGCAGTACTTC.

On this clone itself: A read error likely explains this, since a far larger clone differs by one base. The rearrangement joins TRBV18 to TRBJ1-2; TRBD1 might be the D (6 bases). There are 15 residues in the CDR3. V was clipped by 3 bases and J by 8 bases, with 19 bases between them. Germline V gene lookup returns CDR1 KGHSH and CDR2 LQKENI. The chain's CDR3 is CASSPAPGDYRGYTF. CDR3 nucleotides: TGTGCCAGCTCACCCGCCCCAGGGGACTATCGAGGCTACACCTTC.

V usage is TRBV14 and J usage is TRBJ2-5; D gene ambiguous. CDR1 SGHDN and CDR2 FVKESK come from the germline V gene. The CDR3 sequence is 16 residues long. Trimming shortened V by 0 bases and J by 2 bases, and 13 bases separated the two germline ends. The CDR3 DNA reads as TGTGCCAGCAGCCAAGATCATAGGGTTTGGCAAGAGACCCAGTACTTC. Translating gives CASSQDHRVWQETQYF.

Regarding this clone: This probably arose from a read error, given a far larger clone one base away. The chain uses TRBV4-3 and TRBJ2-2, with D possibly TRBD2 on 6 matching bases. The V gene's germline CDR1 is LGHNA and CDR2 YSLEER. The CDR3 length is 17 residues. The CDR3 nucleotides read TGCGCCTGCAGCCAAGTCATACCGGGACTGAGCACCGGGGAGCTGTTTTTT. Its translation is CACSQVIPGLSTGELFF.

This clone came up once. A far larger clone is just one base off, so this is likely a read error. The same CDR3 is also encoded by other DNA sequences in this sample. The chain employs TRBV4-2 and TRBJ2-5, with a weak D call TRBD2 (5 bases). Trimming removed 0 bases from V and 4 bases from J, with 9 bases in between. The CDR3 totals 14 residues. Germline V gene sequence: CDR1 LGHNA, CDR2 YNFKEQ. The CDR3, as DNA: TGTGCCAGCAGCCAAGATCTGGCGGGAGAGACCCAGTACTTC. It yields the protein CASSQDLAGETQYF.

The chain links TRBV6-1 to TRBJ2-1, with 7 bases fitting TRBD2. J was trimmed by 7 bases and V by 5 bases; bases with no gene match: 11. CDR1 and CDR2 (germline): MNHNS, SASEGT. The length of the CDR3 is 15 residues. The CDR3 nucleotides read TGTGCCAGCAGTCCCTACGCCGGGAGGCGAAATGAGCAGTTCTTC. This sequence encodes CASSPYAGRRNEQFF.

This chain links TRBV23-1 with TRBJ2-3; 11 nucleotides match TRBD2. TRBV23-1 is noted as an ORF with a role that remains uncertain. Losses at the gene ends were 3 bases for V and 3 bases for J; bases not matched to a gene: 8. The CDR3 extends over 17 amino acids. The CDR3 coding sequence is TGCGCCAGCAGTCAGCAAAAACTAGCGGGAGAAACAGATACGCAGTATTTT. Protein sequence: CASSQQKLAGETDTQYF.

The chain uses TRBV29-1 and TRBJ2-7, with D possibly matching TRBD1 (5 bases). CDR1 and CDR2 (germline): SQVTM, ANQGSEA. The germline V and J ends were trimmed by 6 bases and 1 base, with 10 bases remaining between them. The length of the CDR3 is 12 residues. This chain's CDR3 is CSVWTQSYEQYF. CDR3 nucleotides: TGCAGCGTATGGACACAGTCCTACGAGCAGTACTTC.

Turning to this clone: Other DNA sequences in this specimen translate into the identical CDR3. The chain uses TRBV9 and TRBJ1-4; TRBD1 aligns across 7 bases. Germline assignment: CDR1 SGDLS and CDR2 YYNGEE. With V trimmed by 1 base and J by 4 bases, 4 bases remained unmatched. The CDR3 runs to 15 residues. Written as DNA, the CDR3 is TGTGCCAGCAGCGTAACCGGGACAGTTAATGAAAAACTGTTTTTT. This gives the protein CASSVTGTVNEKLFF.

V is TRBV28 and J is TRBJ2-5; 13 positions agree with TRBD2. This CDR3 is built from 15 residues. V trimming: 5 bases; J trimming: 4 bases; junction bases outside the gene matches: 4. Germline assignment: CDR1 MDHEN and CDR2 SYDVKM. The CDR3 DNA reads TGTGCCAGCAGTCCCGGACTAGCGGGAGTAGAGACCCAGTACTTC. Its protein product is CASSPGLAGVETQYF. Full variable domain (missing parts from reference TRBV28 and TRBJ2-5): DVKVTQSSRYLVKRTGEKVFLECVQDMDHENMFWYRQDPGLGLRLIYFSYDVKMKEKGDIPEGYSVSREKKERFSLILESASTNQTSMYLCASSPGLAGVETQYFGPGTRLLVL.

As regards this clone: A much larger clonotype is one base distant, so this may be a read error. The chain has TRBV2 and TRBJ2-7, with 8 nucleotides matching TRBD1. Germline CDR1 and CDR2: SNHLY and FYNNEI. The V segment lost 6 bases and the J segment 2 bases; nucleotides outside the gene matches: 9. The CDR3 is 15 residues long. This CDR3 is CASSLAVQGAYEQYF. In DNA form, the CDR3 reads TGTGCCAGCAGCTTAGCCGTACAGGGGGCCTACGAGCAGTACTTC. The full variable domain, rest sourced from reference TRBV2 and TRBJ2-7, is EPEVTQTPSHQVTQMGQEVILRCVPISNHLYFYWYRQILGQKVEFLVSFYNNEISEKSEIFDDQFSVERPDGSNFTLKIRSTKLEDSAMYFCASSLAVQGAYEQYFGPGTRLTVT.

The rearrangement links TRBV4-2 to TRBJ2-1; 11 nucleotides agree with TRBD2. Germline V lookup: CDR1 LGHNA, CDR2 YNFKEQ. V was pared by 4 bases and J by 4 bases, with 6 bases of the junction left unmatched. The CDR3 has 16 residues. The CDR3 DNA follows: TGTGCCAGCAGCCTCGACGGGACTAGCGGATACAATGAGCAGTTCTTC. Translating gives CASSLDGTSGYNEQFF.

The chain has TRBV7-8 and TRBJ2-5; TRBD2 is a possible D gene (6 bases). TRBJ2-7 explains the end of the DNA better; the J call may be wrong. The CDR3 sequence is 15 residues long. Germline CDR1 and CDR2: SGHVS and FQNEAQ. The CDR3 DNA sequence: TGTGCCAGCAGCCCGCGGGATTCGAATTCCTACGAGCAGTACTTC. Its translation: CASSPRDSNSYEQYF.

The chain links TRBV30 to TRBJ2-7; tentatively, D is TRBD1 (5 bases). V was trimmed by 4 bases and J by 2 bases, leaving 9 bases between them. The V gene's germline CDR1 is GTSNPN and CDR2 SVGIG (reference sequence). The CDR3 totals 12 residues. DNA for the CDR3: TGTGCCTGGAACCAACAGGCCTACGAGCAGTACTTC. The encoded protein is CAWNQQAYEQYF.